The sequence of this T cell receptor (beta chain) was determined in a study of identical twins. Study-level points and caveats: Shared out-of-frame alpha sequences (those common to twins) showed excess low generation probability. Models underestimated out-of-frame TCR alpha sharing in monozygotic twins.

TCRdb reanalysed the 5' RACE reads using MiXCR and keeps one entry per CDR3 protein. The sample shows about 900,000 distinct CDR3 sequences, about 12% of them seen only once. This clonotype was found many times. Its target is unknown. This sample was shared with a second study, whose subject was yellow fever vaccine responses in identical twins.

The clonotype was recovered from a woman in her late teens or twenties in good health. The sample was PBMCs.

As DNA, the CDR3 is TGTGCCAGTAGCGCCTTTTCGGGACAGGGGGACTATGGCTACACCTTC. This gives the protein CASSAFSGQGDYGYTF. The rearrangement joins TRBV19 to TRBJ1-2; TRBD1 matches at 11 bases. The CDR3 runs 16 residues. Germline V lookup: CDR1 LNHDA, CDR2 SQIVND (reference sequence). V lost 6 bases to trimming and J lost 3 bases; unmatched junction nucleotides: 9.